This entry lists 24 T cell receptor beta chains sequenced from one sample in a study of blood T cell repertoires in COVID-19. The method was immunoSEQ multiplex PCR; TCRdb's version includes in-frame clones alone and lacks a portion of them. The data contain approximately 220,000 clones, approximately 90% of them singletons. Sequenced input: PBMCs or T cells enriched from blood (not recorded which). These receptor sequences come from a woman in her thirties or forties with acute COVID-19.

The V call is TRBV12-3 or TRBV12-4, the J call TRBJ1-1; 9 positions agree with TRBD1. The V segment lost 7 bases and the J segment 5 bases; nucleotides outside the gene matches: 5. CDR3 length equals 13 residues. This CDR3 is CASTRQGGTEAFF. The CDR3 DNA reads TGTGCCAGCACAAGACAGGGGGGGACTGAAGCTTTCTTT.

V is TRBV21-1 and J is TRBJ1-5; whether TRBD1, the table's D call, matches the DNA was not checked. TRBV21-1 is reported as a pseudogene. The CDR3 is made up of 15 amino acids. CDR3 coding DNA: TGTGCCAGCAGCAACCGACAGCCCTACAATCAGCCCCAGCATTTT. Encoded protein: CASSNRQPYNQPQHF.

The chain links TRBV7-9 to TRBJ1-3, with 9 bases identical to TRBD1. Germline trimming cut 1 base from V and 2 bases from J; bases unmatched to any gene: 6. Looked up from germline, CDR1 is SEHNR and CDR2 is FQNEAQ (reference sequence). The CDR3 spans 17 residues. The CDR3 sequence is CASSLGGQGWTGNTIYF. Here the CDR3 DNA reads TGTGCCAGCAGCTTAGGGGGACAGGGCTGGACTGGAAACACCATATATTTT.

The rearrangement joins TRBV7-7 to TRBJ2-2, with 8 bases matching TRBD1. The J segment lost 7 bases and the V segment lost 0 bases, leaving 4 bases of the junction unmatched. Germline-derived CDR1 and CDR2 are SSHAT and FNYEAQ (reference sequence). This CDR3 is 15 amino acids long. CDR3 loop: CASSLAGQANGELFF. CDR3 DNA: TGTGCCAGCAGCTTAGCGGGACAGGCAAACGGGGAGCTGTTTTTT. Together with reference TRBV7-7 and TRBJ2-2, the CDR3 gives the full variable domain: GAGVSQSPRYKVTKRGQDVTLRCDPISSHATLYWYQQALGQGPEFLTYFNYEAQPDKSGLPSDRFSAERPEGSISTLTIQRTEQRDSAMYRCASSLAGQANGELFFGEGSRLTVL.

The rearrangement uses TRBV2 and TRBJ1-1; D call uncertain. Germline V gene lookup returns CDR1 SNHLY and CDR2 FYNNEI. V was pared by 7 bases and J by 0 bases, with 9 bases between. The CDR3 loop spans 13 amino acids. This CDR3 is CASTDGLNTEAFF. Written as DNA, the CDR3 is TGTGCCAGCACTGACGGGTTGAACACTGAAGCTTTCTTT.

The chain recombines TRBV21-1 with TRBJ1-2; TRBD1, as called in the table, went unchecked against the DNA. TRBV21-1 is listed as a pseudogene. The CDR3 runs to 17 residues. The CDR3: CASSKFPGNDAYYGYTF. CDR3 bases: TGTGCCAGCAGCAAATTCCCAGGGAATGATGCGTACTATGGCTACACCTTC.

The rearrangement joins TRBV5-4 to TRBJ1-4; a weak D match, TRBD1 (6 bases). Per the germline V gene, CDR1 is SGHNT and CDR2 is YYREEE (reference sequence). Trimming stripped 0 bases from V and 6 bases from J, with 9 bases between. The CDR3 length is 14 residues. CDR3 bases: TGTGCCAGCAGCTTGGACCGGACAGATGAAAAACTGTTTTTT. Protein product: CASSLDRTDEKLFF. The full variable domain, in which reference TRBV5-4 and TRBJ1-4 provide the parts outside the CDR3, is ETGVTQSPTHLIKTRGQQVTLRCSSQSGHNTVSWYQQALGQGPQFIFQYYREEENGRGNFPPRFSGLQFPNYSSELNVNALELDDSALYLCASSLDRTDEKLFFGSGTQLSVL.

A few counts support this clone. The chain is built from TRBV2 and TRBJ1-3, with D unclear. Germline V gene lookup returns CDR1 SNHLY and CDR2 FYNNEI. CDR3 length equals 13 residues. Trimming removed 3 bases at V and 0 bases at J, with 3 bases between. CDR3 in DNA: TGTGCCAGCAGTGACAGCTCTGGAAACACCATATATTTT. Protein: CASSDSSGNTIYF.

The gene calls are TRBV7-6 and TRBJ1-1; 7 positions agree with TRBD1. Germline trimming cut 5 bases from V and 0 bases from J; bases unmatched to any gene: 6. The CDR3 is 15 residues long. The germline gives CDR1 SGHVS, CDR2 FNYEAQ. The chain's CDR3 is CASSALTGMNTEAFF. In nucleotides, the CDR3 is TGTGCCAGCAGCGCTCTGACAGGGATGAACACTGAAGCTTTCTTT.

V is TRBV4-2 and J is TRBJ1-6; D ambiguous. The CDR3 length is 16 residues. Deletions cut 0 bases from V and 3 bases from J, with 9 bases between. The germline gives CDR1 LGHNA, CDR2 YNFKEQ. This CDR3 is CASSQDGRGYNSPLHF. The CDR3, as DNA: TGTGCCAGCAGCCAAGACGGGCGGGGCTATAATTCACCCCTCCACTTT.

The chain links TRBV9 to TRBJ2-5; 9 bases are shared with TRBD2. The J segment lost 4 bases and the V segment lost 3 bases, leaving 1 base of the junction unmatched. The germline gives CDR1 SGDLS, CDR2 YYNGEE. The CDR3 sequence is 13 residues long. As DNA, the CDR3 is TGTGCCAGCAGCGCAGCGGGGGGAGAGACCCAGTACTTC. Amino acids: CASSAAGGETQYF.

This sequence joins TRBV4-2 and TRBJ1-4, with TRBD1 matching 7 bases. J was trimmed by 4 bases and V by 1 base; bases with no gene match: 9. This CDR3 has 17 amino acids. CDR1 LGHNA and CDR2 YNFKEQ come from the germline V gene. The CDR3 loop is CASSQGPTTGINEKLFF. The CDR3 nucleotides are TGTGCCAGCAGCCAAGGACCCACGACAGGGATTAATGAAAAACTGTTTTTT.

The table lists this clone with a count of one. The chain links TRBV4-1 to TRBJ1-6; D might be TRBD1 (5 bases). Germline CDR1 MGHRA, CDR2 YSYEKL. The V end was cut by 0 bases, the J end by 6 bases, with 9 bases between. The CDR3 length is 15 residues. In DNA form, the CDR3 reads TGCGCCAGCAGCCAAGAGCAGGGTAGTAATTCACCCCTCCACTTT. Translated: CASSQEQGSNSPLHF.

The chain employs TRBV7-8 and TRBJ1-5; 7 bases are a match to TRBD1. With V trimmed by 2 bases and J by 0 bases, 4 bases remained unmatched. The length of the CDR3 is 16 residues. The V gene's germline CDR1 is SGHVS and CDR2 FQNEAQ. For the CDR3, the DNA is TGTGCCAGCAGCTTACGGGACAGTTATAGCAATCAGCCCCAGCATTTT. Protein sequence: CASSLRDSYSNQPQHF.

The chain recombines TRBV27 with TRBJ1-2, with 11 bases that match TRBD1. Trimming cost V 6 bases and J 3 bases; bases outside gene matches: 3. This CDR3 is built from 14 residues. In germline, CDR1 is MNHEY, CDR2 SMNVEV (reference sequence). The CDR3 sequence: CASRRTGGDYGYTF. As DNA, the CDR3 is TGTGCCAGCAGGAGGACAGGGGGCGACTATGGCTACACCTTC.

The count of this clone is one. The chain combines TRBV9 with TRBJ1-3; tentative D call: TRBD1 (5 bases). The germline V gene encodes CDR1 SGDLS and CDR2 YYNGEE. This CDR3 has 14 residues. Between the trimmed V and J ends, which lost 3 bases and 4 bases, there was a span of 11 bases. The CDR3 bases are TGTGCCAGCAGCGCCCCGAAGGGGGGAAACACCATATATTTT. Translating it yields CASSAPKGGNTIYF.

This clone was seen a few times. The V gene is TRBV14, the J gene TRBJ1-1, with D maybe TRBD1 (5 bases). The CDR3 spans 16 residues. Germline CDR1 reads SGHDN; CDR2 reads FVKESK. V was cut by 8 bases and J by 4 bases, with 23 bases left in between. CDR3 loop: CASEPMLIGAATEAFF. In DNA, the CDR3 is TGTGCCAGCGAACCCATGTTGATTGGGGCGGCCACTGAAGCTTTCTTT.

The V call is TRBV19, the J call TRBJ1-4; 7 bases match TRBD1. Per the germline V gene, CDR1 is LNHDA and CDR2 is SQIVND (reference sequence). Trimming cost V 6 bases and J 5 bases; bases outside gene matches: 0. This CDR3 is 12 amino acids long. CDR3 in amino acids: CASRGQNEKLFF. CDR3 DNA sequence: TGTGCCAGTAGGGGACAGAATGAAAAACTGTTTTTT.

The J gene is TRBJ2-7, the V gene TRBV7-9; 8 nucleotides align to TRBD1. Per germline, CDR1 SEHNR and CDR2 FQNEAQ (reference sequence). CDR3 length: 16 amino acids. V lost 5 bases to trimming and J lost 3 bases; unmatched junction nucleotides: 12. This chain's CDR3 is CASSKGVQGASYEQYF. The CDR3 nucleotides are TGTGCCAGCAGCAAAGGAGTGCAGGGGGCCAGCTACGAGCAGTACTTC. The whole variable domain, filled in from reference TRBV7-9 and TRBJ2-7, reads DTGVSQNPRHKITKRGQNVTFRCDPISEHNRLYWYRQTLGQGPEFLTYFQNEAQLEKSRLLSDRFSAERPKGSFSTLEIQRTEQGDSAMYLCASSKGVQGASYEQYFGPGTRLTVT.

The chain has TRBV5-6 and TRBJ1-3, with 7 positions matching TRBD1. The CDR3 runs 13 residues. The J segment lost 14 bases and the V segment lost 2 bases, leaving 10 bases of the junction unmatched. In germline, CDR1 is SGHDT, CDR2 YYEEEE. The CDR3 DNA follows: TGTGCCAGCAGCTTTGAGGCCGACAGGGCCTTATATTTT. It yields the protein CASSFEADRALYF.

This rearrangement joins TRBV10-1 to TRBJ1-1; possible D gene TRBD1, 5 bases. V shed 2 bases and J shed 5 bases, with 12 bases lying between them. Germline CDR1 WNHNN, CDR2 SYGVQD (reference sequence). The CDR3 length is 14 residues. The CDR3, as DNA: TGCGCCAGCAGTGAGGGGGGGAAAAAGACTGAAGCTTTCTTT. Its translation: CASSEGGKKTEAFF.

The chain has TRBV10-1 and TRBJ1-1; maybe TRBD1 (6 bases). Germline lookup yields CDR1 WNHNN and CDR2 SYGVQD (reference sequence). The CDR3 covers 13 residues. V was clipped by 5 bases and J by 2 bases, with 9 bases between them. The CDR3 protein is CASSPGHNTEAFF. CDR3 DNA: TGCGCCAGCAGTCCGGGACACAACACTGAAGCTTTCTTT.

The chain links TRBV9 to TRBJ1-1; the match to TRBD1 covers 9 bases. Germline lookup yields CDR1 SGDLS and CDR2 YYNGEE. Germline trimming cut 2 bases from V and 3 bases from J; bases unmatched to any gene: 14. The CDR3 contains 18 residues. The CDR3 spells CASSVGTGGDSQDTEAFF. In DNA form, the CDR3 reads TGTGCCAGCAGCGTGGGAACAGGGGGCGATTCCCAGGACACTGAAGCTTTCTTT. The variable domain in full, completed from reference TRBV9 and TRBJ1-1, reads DSGVTQTPKHLITATGQRVTLRCSPRSGDLSVYWYQQSLDQGLQFLIQYYNGEERAKGNILERFSAQQFPDLHSELNLSSLELGDSALYFCASSVGTGGDSQDTEAFFGQGTRLTVV.

V and J are TRBV10-3 and TRBJ2-3; possibly TRBD1 for D (6 bases). The CDR3 extends over 13 amino acids. V lost 2 bases to trimming and J lost 13 bases, with 16 bases between them. Germline V gene sequence: CDR1 ENHRY, CDR2 SYGVKD. The CDR3 coding sequence is TGTGCCATCAGTGAGAGATCCCGGGACACCAAGTATTTT. It translates to CAISERSRDTKYF.